Shown below are 14 T cell receptor beta chains from a single sample sequenced in a study of blood T cell repertoires in COVID-19. Assay used: immunoSEQ multiplex PCR; TCRdb lists only in-frame clones, some missing. The sample includes more than 65,000 clones, around 90% of them seen just once. Sequences were obtained from peripheral blood. The receptors shown here come from a woman aged 45-59 years with acute or convalescent COVID-19.

In its sample, this clone was seen once. CDR3 nucleotides: TGTGCCAGCTCGAAGACGAGGGACAGGGCCAATCAGCCCCAGCATTTT. It codes for CASSKTRDRANQPQHF. The chain joins TRBV18 to TRBJ1-5; 9 positions agree with TRBD1. There are 16 residues in the CDR3. Germline-derived CDR1 and CDR2 are KGHSH and LQKENI. V shed 6 bases, J shed 3 bases, and the junction held 9 bases outside the gene matches.

The genes are TRBV2 and TRBJ2-7; D may be TRBD1 (6 bases). Germline CDR1 reads SNHLY; CDR2 reads FYNNEI. The CDR3 covers 14 residues. Between the trimmed V and J ends, which lost 1 base and 6 bases, there was a span of 13 bases. The CDR3 loop is CASSEDREGPEQYF. The DNA of the CDR3 is TGTGCCAGCAGTGAAGACAGGGAAGGACCCGAGCAGTACTTC.

CDR3 region: CASSLVGPYEQYF. The CDR3 nucleotides are TGTGCCAGCAGTTTAGTGGGCCCCTACGAGCAGTACTTC. The chain links TRBV27 to TRBJ2-7; D remains ambiguous. Trimming removed 2 bases from V and 2 bases from J, with 7 bases in between. This CDR3 has 13 residues. Germline CDR1 MNHEY, CDR2 SMNVEV (reference sequence).

This clone was counted once. The chain uses TRBV28 and TRBJ1-2; D not resolved. Deletions cut 5 bases from V and 7 bases from J, with 11 bases between. This CDR3 has 12 residues. Germline CDR1 is MDHEN and CDR2 is SYDVKM. This CDR3 reads CASSIPPGGYTF. CDR3 coding DNA: TGTGCCAGCAGTATTCCGCCGGGTGGCTACACCTTC.

The CDR3 protein is CASSTGQGSSYEQYF. CDR3 DNA: TGTGCCAGCTCTACTGGACAGGGAAGCTCCTACGAGCAGTACTTC. The chain links TRBV18 to TRBJ2-7; 8 bases are shared with TRBD1. Trimming at V came to 6 bases and at J to 0 bases, leaving 7 bases not matched to a gene. The CDR3 extends over 15 amino acids. From germline, CDR1 is KGHSH and CDR2 LQKENI.

The genes are TRBV27 and TRBJ2-7; D is possibly TRBD2 (6 bases). This CDR3 region has 17 residues. V was trimmed by 4 bases and J by 2 bases, leaving 21 bases between them. Germline V gene lookup returns CDR1 MNHEY and CDR2 SMNVEV (reference sequence). CDR3 nucleotides: TGTGCCAGCAGTTCCCAAGGCGGGATAGGACTGACCTACGAGCAGTACTTC. Protein sequence: CASSSQGGIGLTYEQYF.

This clone occurred a few times. In nucleotides, the CDR3 is TGTGCCAGCAGCTACACGGGAACCAATAATTCACCCCTCCACTTT. It yields the protein CASSYTGTNNSPLHF. The rearrangement uses TRBV7-8 and TRBJ1-6, with D unresolved. The CDR3 is made up of 15 amino acids. Trimming pared 4 bases from V and 5 bases from J, leaving 12 bases between. Germline V gene sequence: CDR1 SGHVS, CDR2 FQNEAQ.

This chain joins TRBV7-8 and TRBJ2-7; D is undetermined. V was shortened by 2 bases and J by 4 bases, with 15 bases between the two germline ends. CDR1 SGHVS and CDR2 FQNEAQ come from the germline V gene. CDR3 size: 15 residues. CDR3: CASSLSPGSSYEQYF. The DNA of the CDR3 is TGTGCCAGCAGCTTATCCCCCGGTTCTTCGTACGAGCAGTACTTC.

This clone was seen once. The chain couples TRBV25-1 to TRBJ2-2; TRBD2 aligns across 8 bases. V lost 8 bases, J lost 6 bases, and 11 bases stayed unmatched. The CDR3 length is 15 residues. From germline, CDR1 is MGHDK and CDR2 SYGVNS. The CDR3 DNA reads as TGTGCCAGCCAGGAGCGGGAGTCGGTGTCCGGGGAGCTGTTTTTT. Protein: CASQERESVSGELFF.

The chain carries TRBV6-5 and TRBJ2-1, with 11 bases aligning to TRBD1. The CDR3 runs 16 residues. V dropped 0 bases and J dropped 3; count of bases not matched to a gene: 1. Germline CDR1 reads MNHEY; CDR2 reads SVGAGI. The CDR3 region has the DNA TGTGCCAGCAGTTACTCCGGGACAGGGGGCTACAATGAGCAGTTCTTC. Translated, it gives CASSYSGTGGYNEQFF.

The chain carries TRBV6-1 and TRBJ2-2, with 7 bases fitting TRBD2. J lost 3 bases, V lost 4 bases, and 8 bases had no gene match. The CDR3 totals 16 residues. The germline V gene encodes CDR1 MNHNS and CDR2 SASEGT. CDR3 region: CASSAFIAGDTGELFF. CDR3 bases: TGTGCCAGCAGTGCTTTCATCGCGGGAGACACCGGGGAGCTGTTTTTT.

This clone was found once. The V gene is TRBV7-9, the J gene TRBJ1-3; tentatively, D is TRBD1 (5 bases). Between the trimmed V and J ends, which lost 8 bases and 6 bases, there was a span of 17 bases. The germline V gene has CDR1 SEHNR and CDR2 FQNEAQ (reference sequence). The length of the CDR3 is 14 residues. The CDR3 loop is CASGLRESPNTIYF. The CDR3 DNA sequence: TGTGCCAGCGGCCTCAGGGAATCACCAAACACCATATATTTT.

Remarks on this clone: This sample also contains other DNA sequences that code for the same CDR3. J is TRBJ2-7 and V is TRBV20-1; weak D call: TRBD2 (6 bases). There are 11 residues in the CDR3. Trimming removed 5 bases at V and 4 bases at J, with 9 bases between. Germline V gene data show CDR1 as DFQATT and CDR2 as SNEGSKA (reference sequence). Here the CDR3 DNA reads TGCAGTGCTCGGGGGACGTACGAGCAGTACTTC. Its protein product is CSARGTYEQYF.

The chain has TRBV12-2 and TRBJ2-3; TRBD2 was called by the table and not checked on the DNA. TRBV12-2 represents a pseudogene. The CDR3 totals 14 residues. CDR3 amino acids: CASRLRGLADTQYF. The CDR3 DNA reads TGTGCAAGTCGCTTGCGTGGACTAGCAGATACGCAGTATTTT.